The clone carrying this T cell receptor (beta chain) was seen many times. Its antigen remains unidentified. The data were obtained in a study of identical twins. General study findings and limits: Insertions were fewer in abundant cord blood beta clonotypes, whereas memory repertoires showed none of this pattern.

The V gene lost 4 bases and the J gene lost 6 bases, with 16 bases spanning the gap. This CDR3 has 15 amino acids. Germline V gene lookup returns CDR1 MNHEY and CDR2 SVGAGI. Unique molecular identifiers were in the cDNA, with template-switch universal primer binding. TCRdb reprocessed the 5' RACE reads with MiXCR, giving one entry per CDR3 protein. The sample has hundreds of thousands of distinct CDR3 sequences, roughly 6% seen once. This chain uses TRBV6-5 with TRBJ2-1; tentative D call: TRBD1 (5 bases). The sample comprised naive T cells sorted from blood. This sequence originates from a man younger than 30 in good health. The CDR3 loop is CASSFHRSQGNEQFF. Written as DNA, the CDR3 is TGTGCCAGCAGTTTCCACAGGTCTCAAGGCAATGAGCAGTTCTTC.